The text below deals with one T cell receptor beta chain. Its antigen is still unknown. This CDR3 has 18 residues. Germline loops: CDR1 SGHAT, CDR2 FQNNGV. J gave up 7 bases and V 5 bases, and 17 bases lay outside the gene matches. Profiled with immunoSEQ multiplex PCR; TCRdb holds only in-frame clones, not every one. The sample lists fewer than 4,500 clones; 90% to 97% were seen once. This sample's time point: pre-treatment baseline. No patient had earlier systemic cancer treatment, concurrent immunosuppressants, or another active cancer. The sample is drawn from a study of blood T cell dynamics during melanoma immunotherapy. Background on the study: Patients with metastatic melanoma got pembrolizumab or nivolumab-ipilimumab as first-line care.

Study observations and caveats: It remained unknown if the driving T cell clones were melanoma-specific. Immune-effector CD8+ cells best matched cell-free DNA CDR3 sequences and were most clonal.

The source material was effector memory CD8+ T cells from blood, sampled from a patient treated with checkpoint blockade. This chain links TRBV11-2 with TRBJ2-2; 9 nucleotides line up with TRBD2. The TCR originated in a human donor with melanoma. CDR3 region: CASSTYGGGRAFGGELFF. The DNA of the CDR3 is TGTGCCAGCAGCACCTACGGGGGCGGGAGGGCCTTTGGCGGGGAGCTGTTTTTT. Drawing the rest from reference TRBV11-2 and TRBJ2-2, the complete variable domain is EAGVAQSPRYKIIEKRQSVAFWCNPISGHATLYWYQQILGQGPKLLIQFQNNGVVDDSQLPKDRFSAERLKGVDSTLKIQPAKLEDSAVYLCASSTYGGGRAFGGELFFGEGSRLTVL.